The 32 T cell receptor beta chains listed next were all sequenced from one sample in a study of T-cell reconstitution after alpha-beta-depleted transplantation in children. Unique molecular identifiers were used to barcode this TCRbeta library. TCRdb processed the PCR reads anew with MiXCR; each CDR3 protein has one entry. The table records about 600,000 distinct CDR3 sequences, more than 20% of them present only once. Here the sequenced sample was PBMCs, mostly from graft donor cells, taken 360 days after TCRalphabeta/CD19-depleted stem cell transplant. The receptors come from a boy under three years old who had a stem cell transplant for acute myeloid leukemia, so the T cells may come from the graft donor.

This clonotype turned up a few times. The chain uses TRBV20-1 and TRBJ1-2, with D unresolved. V gave up 4 bases and J gave up 0 bases, with 12 bases separating them. Per germline, CDR1 DFQATT and CDR2 SNEGSKA (reference sequence). The CDR3 extends over 14 amino acids. The CDR3 DNA is TGCAGTGCTACTCCGGGAACCGCTAACTATGGCTACACCTTC. Encoded protein: CSATPGTANYGYTF.

This clonotype showed up many times. The chain couples TRBV20-1 to TRBJ1-1; 8 positions agree with TRBD1. Trimming cost V 4 bases and J 0 bases; bases outside gene matches: 7. From germline, CDR1 is DFQATT and CDR2 SNEGSKA (reference sequence). The CDR3 spans 15 residues. DNA of the CDR3: TGCAGTGCTAAGGACAGGGCCCACATGAACACTGAAGCTTTCTTT. Its translation is CSAKDRAHMNTEAFF.

This clonotype appeared many times. The chain joins TRBV20-1 to TRBJ2-3; D is possibly TRBD1 (5 bases). In germline, CDR1 is DFQATT, CDR2 SNEGSKA (reference sequence). Trimming removed 1 base from V and 5 bases from J, with 13 bases in between. CDR3 length: 14 amino acids. The CDR3 loop is CSARGPQGRDTQYF. The CDR3 DNA follows: TGCAGTGCTAGAGGGCCCCAGGGCAGAGATACGCAGTATTTT.

The chain is built from TRBV5-1 and TRBJ2-2; no definite D call. Trimming removed 8 bases from V and 4 bases from J, with 9 bases in between. The CDR3 consists of 12 residues. Germline CDR1 SGHRS, CDR2 YFSETQ. CDR3 amino acids: CASQPFTGELFF. CDR3 bases: TGCGCCAGTCAGCCCTTCACCGGGGAGCTGTTTTTT.

This clonotype occurred a few times. CDR3 nucleotides: TGTGCCCGCGTGGGGACAGGTACCTACAATGAGCAGTTCTTC. As protein: CARVGTGTYNEQFF. The chain recombines TRBV7-2 with TRBJ2-1, with 8 bases matching TRBD1. CDR3 length: 14 amino acids. The V and J ends lost 11 bases and 2 bases, in that order; junction bases with no gene match: 8. Germline V gives CDR1 SGHTA, CDR2 FQGNSA.

The rearrangement uses TRBV2 and TRBJ2-6; tentative D call: TRBD2 (6 bases). V shed 5 bases and J shed 0 bases, with 11 bases lying between them. This CDR3 is 16 amino acids long. Germline V gene data show CDR1 as SNHLY and CDR2 as FYNNEI. The CDR3 DNA reads TGTGCCAGCAGTCCCCGGGGGATCTCTGGGGCCAACGTCCTGACTTTC. Its translation is CASSPRGISGANVLTF.

This clonotype was observed a handful of times. The genes are TRBV10-3 and TRBJ2-5; D not certain. Germline V gene lookup returns CDR1 ENHRY and CDR2 SYGVKD. Trimming stripped 0 bases from V and 4 bases from J, with 21 bases between. CDR3 length equals 18 residues. CDR3 sequence (DNA): TGTGCCATCAGTGAGTCGACTCCTGGCACACCATGGGGAGAGACCCAGTACTTC. It specifies CAISESTPGTPWGETQYF.

The chain combines TRBV6-4 with TRBJ2-3; the match to TRBD1 covers 9 bases. CDR1 MRHNA and CDR2 SNTAGT come from the germline V gene. V was pared by 0 bases and J by 7 bases, with 5 bases of the junction left unmatched. The CDR3 is made up of 15 amino acids. The CDR3 loop is CASSDSGTGRNTQYF. Written as DNA, the CDR3 is TGTGCCAGCAGTGACTCCGGGACAGGGAGGAATACGCAGTATTTT.

This clonotype was detected many times. V usage is TRBV29-1 and J usage is TRBJ1-1; the D gene is possibly TRBD1 (6 bases). The CDR3 has 14 amino acids. Trimming took off 2 bases at V and 3 bases at J, with 13 bases between the two ends. Germline V gene sequence: CDR1 SQVTM, CDR2 ANQGSEA. CDR3 region: CSVEQGSGDTEAFF. CDR3 nucleotides: TGCAGCGTTGAACAGGGGAGTGGGGACACTGAAGCTTTCTTT.

This clonotype occurred a few times. The rearrangement links TRBV29-1 to TRBJ1-2; TRBD1 might be the D (6 bases). Germline-derived CDR1 and CDR2 are SQVTM and ANQGSEA. V lost 5 bases and J lost 8, with 24 bases in between. The CDR3 length is 15 residues. CDR3 residues: CSVPRQDHPLSGYTF. The DNA of the CDR3 is TGCAGCGTTCCTAGACAGGACCATCCCCTATCAGGCTACACCTTC.

This clonotype was seen more than once but under ten times. The CDR3 protein is CSASTPWGSYEQYF. The CDR3 region has the DNA TGCAGTGCTAGCACCCCTTGGGGCTCCTACGAGCAGTACTTC. The chain carries TRBV20-1 and TRBJ2-7; D gene unclear. CDR1 is DFQATT and CDR2 is SNEGSKA in the germline V gene (reference sequence). The CDR3 runs to 14 residues. Trimming took 3 bases from V and 0 from J, leaving 12 bases between them.

This clonotype was found a few times. The chain employs TRBV7-9 and TRBJ2-3, with D hard to call. This CDR3 has 13 amino acids. Germline lookup yields CDR1 SEHNR and CDR2 FQNEAQ (reference sequence). Trimming left V 1 base short and J 4 bases short, with 6 bases between. Here the CDR3 DNA reads TGTGCCAGCAGCTTAGGGGATTCAGATACGCAGTATTTT. It specifies CASSLGDSDTQYF.

Only a few counts were recorded for this clonotype. The V and J genes are TRBV12-3 or TRBV12-4 and TRBJ2-6, with 12 bases matching TRBD1. V gave up 7 bases and J gave up 2 bases; unmatched junction bases: 6. The CDR3 loop spans 17 amino acids. DNA of the CDR3: TGTGCCAGCAACCCCGGGACAGGGGGCACTGGGGCCAACGTCCTGACTTTC. Protein sequence: CASNPGTGGTGANVLTF.

V gene TRBV5-4 combines with J gene TRBJ2-1, with TRBD2 matching over 14 bases. The CDR3 is 19 amino acids. The V segment lost 3 bases and the J segment 0 bases; nucleotides outside the gene matches: 8. Germline V lookup: CDR1 SGHNT, CDR2 YYREEE (reference sequence). The chain's CDR3 is CASSSPGTSGGSSYNEQFF. The CDR3 nucleotides are TGTGCCAGCAGCTCTCCCGGGACTAGCGGGGGTAGCTCCTACAATGAGCAGTTCTTC.

This clonotype was counted many times. The V call is TRBV29-1, the J call TRBJ2-7; maybe TRBD1 (7 bases). This CDR3 is built from 13 residues. Trimming stripped 6 bases from V and 4 bases from J, with 16 bases between. Germline CDR1 SQVTM, CDR2 ANQGSEA. CDR3 amino acids: CSVRQGGWYEQYF. CDR3 bases: TGCAGCGTCCGACAGGGAGGTTGGTACGAGCAGTACTTC.

The V gene is TRBV5-5, the J gene TRBJ1-1; D may be TRBD1 (5 bases). The germline V and J ends were trimmed by 2 bases and 1 base, with 9 bases remaining between them. This CDR3 has 14 residues. Germline loops: CDR1 SGHKS, CDR2 YYEKEE (reference sequence). CDR3 amino acids: CASSLGTENTEAFF. CDR3 DNA sequence: TGTGCCAGCAGCTTAGGGACGGAGAACACTGAAGCTTTCTTT.

This CDR3 reads CSGVWGSRETQYF. The CDR3 DNA sequence: TGCAGCGGAGTGTGGGGCTCTCGAGAGACCCAGTACTTC. The V and J genes are TRBV29-1 and TRBJ2-5; D may be TRBD1 (5 bases). The CDR3 length is 13 residues. V was cut by 7 bases and J by 4 bases, with 16 bases left in between. Per the germline V gene, CDR1 is SQVTM and CDR2 is ANQGSEA.

The sample holds many counts of this clonotype. J is TRBJ1-5 and V is TRBV20-1; the match to TRBD1 covers 9 bases. Looked up from germline, CDR1 is DFQATT and CDR2 is SNEGSKA (reference sequence). The CDR3 is made up of 14 amino acids. Trimming removed 7 bases from V and 2 bases from J; junction bases left unmatched: 6. The CDR3 spells CSVRTGEGNQPQHF. The CDR3 bases are TGCAGTGTTAGGACAGGGGAAGGCAATCAGCCCCAGCATTTT.

This clonotype was seen ten or more times. The rearrangement uses TRBV6-5 and TRBJ1-1; D gene uncertain. Looked up from germline, CDR1 is MNHEY and CDR2 is SVGAGI. With 0 bases removed from V and 5 bases from J, the gap between germline ends came to 10 bases. This CDR3 is 14 amino acids long. CDR3 in DNA: TGTGCCAGCAGTTACTCGTACGCCCGGACTGAAGCTTTCTTT. This sequence encodes CASSYSYARTEAFF.

This clonotype was found a few times. This sequence joins TRBV10-3 and TRBJ1-5; D is unclear. Germline V gene sequence: CDR1 ENHRY, CDR2 SYGVKD. This CDR3 is built from 10 residues. V was shortened by 8 bases and J by 5 bases, with 4 bases between the two germline ends. This CDR3 reads CAIGDQPQHF. As DNA, the CDR3 is TGTGCCATCGGGGATCAGCCCCAGCATTTT.

This clonotype was picked up a small number of times. J is TRBJ1-5 and V is TRBV20-1; D unclear. Trimming left V 3 bases short and J 2 bases short, with 11 bases between. The germline CDR1 and CDR2 sequences are DFQATT and SNEGSKA (reference sequence). This CDR3 is built from 14 residues. Written as DNA, the CDR3 is TGCAGTGCTAGCAGGCAACGGGGCAATCAGCCCCAGCATTTT. Its translation is CSASRQRGNQPQHF.

The CDR3: CASKTQAESTMNTEAFF. CDR3 DNA: TGCGCCAGCAAAACCCAGGCAGAATCCACCATGAACACTGAAGCTTTCTTT. V gene TRBV5-1 combines with J gene TRBJ1-1; D gene uncertain. V dropped 6 bases and J dropped 0 bases, with 21 bases sitting between them. Germline V gene lookup returns CDR1 SGHRS and CDR2 YFSETQ. This CDR3 comprises 17 residues. Complete variable domain (other parts from reference TRBV5-1 and TRBJ1-1): KAGVTQTPRYLIKTRGQQVTLSCSPISGHRSVSWYQQTPGQGLQFLFEYFSETQRNKGNFPGRFSGRQFSNSRSEMNVSTLELGDSALYLCASKTQAESTMNTEAFFGQGTRLTVV.

This clonotype was detected once. A much larger clone differs by one base, so this may be a read error. The CDR3 loop is CASSLMHRGGNQPQHF. The DNA for the CDR3 is TGTGCCAGCAGCCTGATGCACAGGGGTGGTAATCAGCCCCAGCATTTT. This chain uses TRBV5-6 with TRBJ1-5; 7 bases match TRBD1. CDR1 is SGHDT and CDR2 is YYEEEE in the germline V gene. Trimming removed 4 bases from V and 4 bases from J; junction bases left unmatched: 11. This CDR3 has 16 amino acids. The full variable domain, completed using reference TRBV5-6 and TRBJ1-5, is DAGVTQSPTHLIKTRGQQVTLRCSPKSGHDTVSWYQQALGQGPQFIFQYYEEEERQRGNFPDRFSGHQFPNYSSELNVNALLLGDSALYLCASSLMHRGGNQPQHFGDGTRLSIL.

This clonotype appeared many times. V usage is TRBV11-2 and J usage is TRBJ2-2; 7 nucleotides line up with TRBD2. The CDR3 is 18 residues long. CDR1 is SGHAT and CDR2 is FQNNGV in the germline V gene. The trim removed 4 bases at V and 0 bases at J, leaving 11 bases unmatched. CDR3 loop: CASSSLIGGGPNTGELFF. CDR3 DNA sequence: TGTGCCAGCAGCTCCCTAATTGGGGGGGGACCGAACACCGGGGAGCTGTTTTTT.

There are a few counts of this clonotype. This sequence joins TRBV5-1 and TRBJ2-3, with 7 bases aligning to TRBD1. V lost 4 bases, J lost 9 bases, and 11 bases stayed unmatched. The CDR3 loop spans 14 amino acids. Germline-derived CDR1 and CDR2 are SGHRS and YFSETQ. The CDR3 nucleotides are TGCGCCAGCAGCCCGGAACAGGGGAAGGTAACGCAGTATTTT. It yields the protein CASSPEQGKVTQYF.

Worth noting for this clonotype: A single base separates this from a much larger clone, so it may be a read error. V and J are TRBV7-9 and TRBJ2-2; D remains ambiguous. Germline CDR1 is SEHNR and CDR2 is FQNEAQ (reference sequence). The CDR3 runs to 15 residues. Trimming pared 3 bases from V and 0 bases from J, leaving 8 bases between. The CDR3 is CASSFLGTNTGELFF. DNA of the CDR3: TGTGCCAGCAGCTTCCTGGGCACGAACACCGGGGAGCTGTTTTTT.

The chain recombines TRBV29-1 with TRBJ2-3; D possibly corresponds to TRBD2 (7 bases). V was shortened by 3 bases and J by 2 bases, with 15 bases between the two germline ends. CDR3 size: 15 residues. In germline, CDR1 is SQVTM, CDR2 ANQGSEA. CDR3 protein: CSVDKGGGPTDTQYF. CDR3 coding DNA: TGCAGCGTTGATAAGGGGGGGGGACCCACAGATACGCAGTATTTT.

The chain is built from TRBV7-8 and TRBJ1-4; a possible D gene is TRBD1 (5 bases). The CDR3 has 15 residues. The germline gives CDR1 SGHVS, CDR2 FQNEAQ. Trimming took off 0 bases at V and 6 bases at J, with 11 bases between the two ends. CDR3: CASSLAWGSDEKLFF. In nucleotides, the CDR3 is TGTGCCAGCAGCTTAGCGTGGGGGTCTGATGAAAAACTGTTTTTT.

The chain couples TRBV28 to TRBJ2-1, with D possibly matching TRBD2 (6 bases). The germline gives CDR1 MDHEN, CDR2 SYDVKM. Trimming stripped 2 bases from V and 3 bases from J, with 14 bases between. The CDR3 consists of 16 residues. The CDR3 loop is CASSLVSRDFYNEQFF. CDR3 DNA sequence: TGTGCCAGCAGTTTAGTTTCTCGGGACTTCTACAATGAGCAGTTCTTC.

This clonotype occurred a few times. CDR3 bases: TGTGCCAGCAGCCCGGGACACTTCACAGATACGCAGTATTTT. It is translated as CASSPGHFTDTQYF. The genes are TRBV5-5 and TRBJ2-3, with a tentative D call TRBD1 (6 bases). CDR1 and CDR2 (germline): SGHKS, YYEKEE (reference sequence). Trimming took off 4 bases at V and 2 bases at J, with 11 bases between the two ends. The CDR3 totals 14 residues.

This clonotype was picked up a small number of times. This chain connects TRBV10-3 to TRBJ2-7, with TRBD2 as a possible D gene (5 bases). The germline V and J ends were trimmed by 6 bases and 3 bases, with 12 bases remaining between them. CDR3 length: 13 residues. Germline V gene lookup returns CDR1 ENHRY and CDR2 SYGVKD. The CDR3 region is CAIRDSTSYEQYV. CDR3 bases: TGTGCCATCAGGGACTCAACTAGCTACGAGCAGTACGTC.

This clonotype was observed at least ten times. The chain has TRBV5-1 and TRBJ2-5; possible D gene TRBD1, 5 bases. CDR1 and CDR2 from the germline V gene are SGHRS and YFSETQ. This CDR3 is 15 amino acids long. V lost 0 bases to trimming and J lost 3 bases, with 12 bases between them. The chain's CDR3 is CASSLVMGREETQYF. Written as DNA, the CDR3 is TGCGCCAGCAGCTTGGTAATGGGGCGTGAAGAGACCCAGTACTTC.